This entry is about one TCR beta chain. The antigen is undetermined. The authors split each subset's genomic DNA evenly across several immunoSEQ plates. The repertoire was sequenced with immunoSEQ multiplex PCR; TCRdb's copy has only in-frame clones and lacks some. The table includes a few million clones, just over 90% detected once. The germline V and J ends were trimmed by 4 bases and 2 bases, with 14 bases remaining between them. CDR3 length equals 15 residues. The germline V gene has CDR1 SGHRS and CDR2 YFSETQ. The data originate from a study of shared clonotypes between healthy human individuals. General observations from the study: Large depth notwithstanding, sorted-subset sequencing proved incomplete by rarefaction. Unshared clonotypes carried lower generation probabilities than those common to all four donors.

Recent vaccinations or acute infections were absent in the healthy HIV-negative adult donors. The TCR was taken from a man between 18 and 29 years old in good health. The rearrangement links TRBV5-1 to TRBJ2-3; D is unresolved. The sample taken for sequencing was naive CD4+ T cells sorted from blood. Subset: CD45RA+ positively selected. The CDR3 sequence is CASSITTKSTDTQYF. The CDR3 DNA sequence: TGCGCCAGCAGCATCACAACCAAATCCACAGATACGCAGTATTTT.